Listed below are T cell receptor beta chains from one sample, sequenced in a study of blood T cell repertoires in COVID-19. TCRdb keeps only in-frame clones here, not all; method: immunoSEQ multiplex PCR. The table includes approximately 220,000 clones, roughly 80% detected once. Sequences were obtained from peripheral blood. All receptors derive from a woman in her thirties or forties with active or convalescent COVID-19. Each CDR3 is given with its conserved first and last residue. D genes are given only for firm matches. Size values are once, few and many counts, or a class for expanded clones, and some rows have none.

d_call clone_size j_call v_call cdr3_aa cdr3_nt
TRBD2 - TRBJ2-1 TRBV5-1 CASSQSGGYNEQFF TGCGCCAGCAGCCAAAGCGGGGGTTACAATGAGCAGTTCTTC
- - TRBJ1-5 TRBV5-1 CASSLAGNQPQHF TGCGCCAGCAGCTTGGCTGGCAATCAGCCCCAGCATTTT
TRBD1 - TRBJ1-4 TRBV24-1 CATSDAGQGDEKLFF TGTGCCACCAGTGATGCGGGACAGGGAGATGAAAAACTGTTTTTT
- - TRBJ2-5 TRBV10-3 CAISRLGSETQYF TGTGCCATCAGTCGACTAGGTTCGGAGACCCAGTACTTC
- - TRBJ1-2 TRBV25-1 CASSERQYYGYTF TGTGCCAGCAGTGAGAGGCAATACTATGGCTACACCTTC
TRBD2 few TRBJ2-7 TRBV10-3 CAIGGGLADIGSYEQYF TGTGCCATCGGAGGGGGACTAGCGGACATAGGCTCCTACGAGCAGTACTTC
TRBD1 - TRBJ2-1 TRBV5-6 CASSLIGTGADEQFF TGTGCCAGCAGCTTAATCGGGACAGGGGCTGATGAGCAGTTCTTC
TRBD2 - TRBJ2-1 TRBV6-4 CASSPLTGLAGGMNEQFF TGTGCCAGCAGTCCTCTGACGGGGCTAGCGGGGGGTATGAATGAGCAGTTCTTC
- once TRBJ2-5 TRBV29-1 CSKLQGDQETQYF TGCAGCAAACTACAGGGTGACCAAGAGACCCAGTACTTC
- - TRBJ2-5 TRBV28 CASSPQNQETQYF TGTGCCAGCAGTCCACAGAACCAAGAGACCCAGTACTTC
- - TRBJ2-7 TRBV24-1 CATSAGHPSYEQYF TGTGCCACCAGTGCGGGACACCCCTCCTACGAGCAGTACTTC
- - TRBJ1-3 TRBV15 CATSRVRGSGNTIYF TGTGCCACCAGCAGAGTGCGGGGCTCTGGAAACACCATATATTTT
TRBD1 - TRBJ2-2 TRBV6-2/TRBV6-3 CASSQDRGRTGELFF TGTGCCAGCAGTCAGGACAGGGGGCGTACCGGGGAGCTGTTTTTT
TRBD1 - TRBJ1-1 TRBV30 CAWSPPRTGEITEAFF TGTGCCTGGAGTCCCCCTCGGACAGGGGAGATCACTGAAGCTTTCTTT
- - TRBJ1-1 TRBV2 CASDDRLGTEAFF TGTGCCAGTGATGACAGGCTGGGCACTGAAGCTTTCTTT
- - TRBJ2-7 TRBV6-2/TRBV6-3 CASSYSNASSSYEQYF TGTGCCAGCAGTTACTCGAACGCTAGCAGCTCCTACGAGCAGTACTTC
TRBD1 - TRBJ2-1 TRBV5-1 CASSSGQGGEQFF TGCGCCAGCAGCTCGGGACAGGGGGGTGAGCAGTTCTTC
TRBD1 - TRBJ1-1 TRBV29-1 CSGRDRGATEAFF TGCAGCGGGCGGGACAGGGGGGCCACTGAAGCTTTCTTT
TRBD2 - TRBJ2-1 TRBV4-1 CASSQLAGEQFF TGCGCCAGCAGCCAATTAGCGGGGGAGCAGTTCTTC
- - TRBJ1-6 TRBV9 CASSSRSSYNSPLHF TGTGCCAGCAGCTCAAGGAGCTCCTATAATTCACCCCTCCACTTT
- - TRBJ1-5 TRBV30 CAWRESGYSNQPQHF TGTGCCTGGAGGGAATCAGGTTATAGCAATCAGCCCCAGCATTTT
- few TRBJ1-5 TRBV11-2 CASSPDSANQPQHF TGTGCCAGCAGCCCTGACAGTGCAAATCAGCCCCAGCATTTT
TRBD1 once TRBJ1-5 TRBV5-1 CASSPTGEPNQPQHF TGCGCCAGCAGCCCCACAGGGGAACCAAATCAGCCCCAGCATTTT
TRBD1 - TRBJ1-4 TRBV2 CASSYNENDPGQEF TGTGCCAGCAGTTACAACGAAAATGATCCGGGACAGGAATTT
TRBD2 - TRBJ2-1 TRBV5-1 CASSLEGLAGNEQFF TGCGCCAGCAGCTTAGAGGGACTAGCGGGCAATGAGCAGTTCTTC
- - TRBJ2-1 TRBV4-3 CASSPEPDSSYNEQFF TGCGCCAGCAGCCCCGAGCCTGACAGCTCCTACAATGAGCAGTTCTTC
TRBD2 - TRBJ2-1 TRBV11-3 CASSLGAGEDNEQFF TGTGCCAGCAGCTTAGGGGCGGGAGAGGACAATGAGCAGTTCTTC
- - TRBJ1-5 TRBV25-1 CASSVGTGLREPQHF TGTGCCAGCAGTGTGGGGACGGGACTTAGGGAGCCCCAGCATTTT
- - TRBJ2-3 TRBV7-8 CASTNGDTQYF TGTGCCAGCACCAACGGAGATACGCAGTATTTT
- - TRBJ2-7 TRBV28 CPFLRGPYEQYF TGCCCCTTCCTGCGGGGGCCCTACGAGCAGTACTTC
TRBD1 - TRBJ2-1 TRBV5-8 CASSKRGTGGGEQFF TGTGCCAGCAGCAAGCGCGGGACAGGGGGGGGTGAGCAGTTCTTC
- - TRBJ2-3 TRBV29-1 CSVPTGSRGGTDTQYF TGCAGCGTTCCTACAGGGTCGCGAGGAGGCACAGATACGCAGTATTTT